This T cell receptor (beta chain) was identified in a study of T cell repertoires in cytomegalovirus infection. General study results and limits: Ex vivo, HLA-C-restricted CMV-specific TCR beta clonotypes prevailed over the rest of the response.

This clonotype was counted many times. Its antigen remains unknown. V was shortened by 5 bases and J by 5 bases, with 12 bases between the two germline ends. CDR1 SGHTA and CDR2 FQGNSA come from the germline V gene. CDR3 length: 14 amino acids. MiXCR, applied by TCRdb to the reads, yields one record per CDR3 protein. The table has about 740,000 distinct CDR3 sequences, roughly 35% seen once. The gene calls are TRBV7-2 and TRBJ1-4; no clear D. The sample taken for sequencing was PBMCs. The sequence was collected from a human donor in good health (CMV status not recorded). Some clones in this sample may be carry-over from other donors' samples. This CDR3 reads CASSLHAGNEKLFF. CDR3 nucleotides: TGTGCCAGCAGCCTTCACGCAGGAAATGAAAAACTGTTTTTT.